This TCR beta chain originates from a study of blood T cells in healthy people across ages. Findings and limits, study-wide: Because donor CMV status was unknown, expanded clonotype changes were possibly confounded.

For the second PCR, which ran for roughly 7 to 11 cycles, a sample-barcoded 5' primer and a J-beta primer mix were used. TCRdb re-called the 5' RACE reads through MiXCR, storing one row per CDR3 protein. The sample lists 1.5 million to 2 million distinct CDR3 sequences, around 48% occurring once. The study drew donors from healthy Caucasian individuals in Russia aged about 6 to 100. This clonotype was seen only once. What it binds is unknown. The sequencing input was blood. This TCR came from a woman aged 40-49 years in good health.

The CDR3 region is CASISGGLPTLYF. As DNA, the CDR3 is TGTGCCAGCATCAGCGGGGGCCTACCCACGTTGTATTTT. V is TRBV13 and J is TRBJ2-3, with TRBD2 matching 8 bases. After removal of 7 bases from V and 14 bases from J, the junction contained 14 bases not matched to a gene. The CDR3 runs 13 residues. Germline V gene sequence: CDR1 PRHDT, CDR2 FYEKMQ (reference sequence).